This TCR beta chain originates from a study of vaccination effects on CD4 cells after COVID-19. Study details: Sampling occurred a median 72 days post second dose, range 14 to 241. PBMC cultures contained approximately 1.8 million cells per well, roughly 10 IU/ml IL-2 and around 9.4 ug/ml peptides. Whole-study results and caveats: Clones arising from infection and from vaccination showed marked clonal contraction late after vaccination. Vaccine-induced clones in healthy vaccinees cross-reacted with common cold coronaviruses in only 1 of 255 cases.

Clones were sequenced by immunoSEQ multiplex PCR, and TCRdb holds only the in-frame ones, with some missing. The sample holds 57,000 or so clones, approximately 72% seen once. A word on this clone: Its target is unknown.

With more than 9 days of culture completed, CD4+ T cells were isolated. Vaccine administered to participants consisted of two doses of either BNT162b2 or mRNA-1273. The CDR3 is 14 residues long. Trimming stripped 5 bases from V and 2 bases from J, with 12 bases between. Germline V gene lookup returns CDR1 SGHKS and CDR2 YYEKEE (reference sequence). This receptor was taken from a human donor who received a COVID-19 vaccine. The sample was CD4+ T cells from PBMCs cultured without peptide, taken after COVID-19 vaccination. The gene calls are TRBV5-5 and TRBJ2-3; D uncertain. CDR3 region: CASRNFGHTDTQYF. The CDR3 DNA reads TGTGCCAGCAGAAACTTCGGTCACACAGATACGCAGTATTTT.